The 11 T cell receptor beta chains given below trace back to one sample, sequenced in a study of T cell changes during pregnancy in multiple sclerosis. TCRdb keeps only in-frame clones here, not all; method: immunoSEQ multiplex PCR. Of roughly 38,000 clones in the sample, more than 90% are singletons; the top ten hold 5.4%. The specimen comprised peripheral blood, sampled in the third trimester of pregnancy. These receptors all stem from a female donor in good health, enrolled as a control in a pregnancy study.

The chain is built from TRBV19 and TRBJ1-2; TRBD1 matches at 7 bases. V trimming: 6 bases; J trimming: 4 bases; junction bases outside the gene matches: 8. Germline V gives CDR1 LNHDA, CDR2 SQIVND (reference sequence). The CDR3 is 14 amino acids. The CDR3 reads CASSTTGEVYGYTF. CDR3 in DNA: TGTGCCAGTAGCACAACAGGGGAGGTCTATGGCTACACCTTC.

The gene calls are TRBV5-1 and TRBJ2-2, with 11 positions matching TRBD2. The V segment lost 1 base and the J segment 2 bases; nucleotides outside the gene matches: 7. Germline loops: CDR1 SGHRS, CDR2 YFSETQ. The CDR3 consists of 18 residues. The CDR3 spells CASSLRLAGGSNTGELFF. The CDR3 nucleotides read TGCGCCAGCAGCTTGCGGCTAGCGGGGGGTTCAAACACCGGGGAGCTGTTTTTT.

The V call is TRBV6-1, the J call TRBJ1-5; 9 nucleotides agree with TRBD1. The CDR3 has 15 amino acids. V gave up 4 bases and J gave up 1 base; unmatched junction bases: 2. Germline values: CDR1 MNHNS, CDR2 SASEGT. The chain's CDR3 is CASSGTGVSNQPQHF. CDR3 sequence (DNA): TGTGCCAGCAGTGGGACAGGGGTAAGCAATCAGCCCCAGCATTTT.

The V and J genes are TRBV9 and TRBJ1-6, with D perhaps matching TRBD1 (6 bases). V was shortened by 3 bases and J by 7 bases, with 20 bases between the two germline ends. Germline CDR1 is SGDLS and CDR2 is YYNGEE. CDR3 length: 17 residues. The CDR3 is CASSAFTQGGGNSPLHF. CDR3 DNA sequence: TGTGCCAGCAGCGCCTTTACTCAAGGGGGAGGGAATTCACCCCTCCACTTT.

The rearrangement uses TRBV27 and TRBJ2-7; D gene unclear. From germline, CDR1 is MNHEY and CDR2 SMNVEV (reference sequence). Trimming removed 0 bases at V and 5 bases at J, with 11 bases between. The length of the CDR3 is 14 residues. CDR3 protein: CASSLSSIIHEQYF. CDR3 nucleotide sequence: TGTGCCAGCAGTTTATCGAGTATAATCCACGAGCAGTACTTC.

The V gene is TRBV28, the J gene TRBJ2-3; the D is unclear. Germline-derived CDR1 and CDR2 are MDHEN and SYDVKM. The V end was cut by 6 bases, the J end by 0 bases, with 13 bases between. CDR3 length: 15 amino acids. The CDR3: CASSPQMISTDTQYF. The CDR3 nucleotides read TGTGCCAGCAGCCCCCAGATGATTAGCACAGATACGCAGTATTTT.

This sequence joins TRBV7-3 and TRBJ1-3; D uncertain. Trimming pared 1 base from V and 3 bases from J, leaving 4 bases between. Germline V gene lookup returns CDR1 SGHTA and CDR2 FQGTGA. This CDR3 spans 13 amino acids. CDR3 nucleotides: TGTGCCAGCAGCTTAATTCGTGGAAACACCATATATTTT. Amino acids: CASSLIRGNTIYF.

The CDR3 spells CASSVTGGLGKNIQYF. Written as DNA, the CDR3 is TGTGCCAGCAGCGTAACGGGGGGGCTTGGGAAAAACATTCAGTACTTC. The chain links TRBV9 to TRBJ2-4, with TRBD2 matching over 8 bases. The CDR3 has 16 amino acids. CDR1 is SGDLS, CDR2 YYNGEE, per germline. The V segment lost 1 base and the J segment 4 bases; nucleotides outside the gene matches: 7.

This chain joins TRBV7-2 and TRBJ2-7, with unresolved D. V was pared by 0 bases and J by 3 bases, with 6 bases between. CDR1 SGHTA and CDR2 FQGNSA come from the germline V gene. The CDR3 has 13 amino acids. The CDR3 DNA reads TGTGCCAGCAGCTTAGCGCGTGACTACGAGCAGTACTTC. Residues: CASSLARDYEQYF.

The chain employs TRBV27 and TRBJ2-1; 8 bases map to TRBD1. V lost 1 base, J lost 8 bases, and 4 bases stayed unmatched. The CDR3 is 14 amino acids. CDR1 is MNHEY and CDR2 is SMNVEV in the germline V gene (reference sequence). CDR3 coding DNA: TGTGCCAGCAGTTTATTACAGGGGGGAGATGAGCAGTTCTTC. It codes for CASSLLQGGDEQFF.

The DNA for the CDR3 is TGTGCCAGCTCACCACCGGTTCAGGCCTATGGCTACACCTTC. It translates to CASSPPVQAYGYTF. V gene TRBV18 combines with J gene TRBJ1-2; no clear D gene. The germline V gene encodes CDR1 KGHSH and CDR2 LQKENI. The CDR3 length is 14 residues. V lost 0 bases and J lost 4, with 9 bases in between.